Listed below are T cell receptor beta chains from one sample, sequenced in a study of blood T cell repertoires in COVID-19. Sequenced by immunoSEQ multiplex PCR; TCRdb stores in-frame clones only, minus some. Of some 120,000 clones listed, approximately 84% are singletons. The material sequenced was peripheral blood. Every receptor here comes from a human donor in a cohort sampled during active COVID-19. Each CDR3 is given with its conserved first and last residue. D genes are given only for firm matches. Clone sizes are given selectively: once, few, many, or a class where the clone is expanded.

V	J	D	size	DNA	CDR3
TRBV13	TRBJ1-1	-	-	TGTGCCAGCACTCAGGGATACGAAGCTTTCTTT	CASTQGYEAFF
TRBV4-2	TRBJ2-7	-	-	TGTGCCAGCAGCCAAGTTAGCCCCAGGGGCTCCTACGAGCAGTACTTC	CASSQVSPRGSYEQYF
TRBV4-1	TRBJ2-7	TRBD1	-	TGCGCCAGCAGCCAAGATTACAGGGGGCCCTACGAGCAGTACTTC	CASSQDYRGPYEQYF
TRBV5-1	TRBJ2-2	-	-	TGCGCCAGCAGCTTGGGGGCAGGGGCCACCGGGGAGCTGTTTTTT	CASSLGAGATGELFF
TRBV25-1	TRBJ2-3	TRBD1	-	TGTGCCAGCAGTGGGGGACAGGGGAAAGATACGCAGTATTTT	CASSGGQGKDTQYF
TRBV6-1	TRBJ2-3	-	-	TGTGCCAGCAGTGAAAAAATACAGGGTTTTCAAGCAGATACGCAGTATTTT	CASSEKIQGFQADTQYF
TRBV18	TRBJ2-1	TRBD1	-	TGTGCCAGCTCACCCGGGACAGGGACTTACAATGAGCAGTTCTTC	CASSPGTGTYNEQFF
TRBV18	TRBJ2-2	TRBD1	few	TGTGCCAGCTCACAACGGACAGGGGACACCGGGGAGCTGTTTTTT	CASSQRTGDTGELFF
TRBV9	TRBJ1-1	-	-	TGTGCCAGCAGCGTAGATTCCCAGGGTGGAACTGAAGCTTTCTTT	CASSVDSQGGTEAFF
TRBV9	TRBJ2-7	-	-	TGTGCCAGCAGCGTAGCGCCGGGCTACGAGCAGTACTTC	CASSVAPGYEQYF
TRBV5-1	TRBJ2-5	TRBD2	few	TGCGCCAGCCAGCGGGGGGTCGGGGAGACCCAGTACTTC	CASQRGVGETQYF
TRBV4-1	TRBJ1-1	-	-	TGCGCCAGCAGGGCGGGGGTCGTGAACACTGAAGCTTTCTTT	CASRAGVVNTEAFF
TRBV3-1/TRBV3-2	TRBJ2-7	-	-	TGTGCCAGCAGCCAAGGAACTACCTCCTACGAGCAGTACTTC	CASSQGTTSYEQYF
TRBV5-6	TRBJ1-5	TRBD1	few	TGTGCCAGCAGCTTGAATCCGACAGGGGCGAATCAGCCCCAGCATTTT	CASSLNPTGANQPQHF
TRBV5-1	TRBJ1-2	-	-	TGCGCCAGCAGCTTGGGTAACTCGAACTATGGCTACACCTTC	CASSLGNSNYGYTF
TRBV14	TRBJ2-2	-	once	TGTGCCAGCAGCCAACTCAGGGGCGCTATCGACACCGGGGAGCTGTTTTTT	CASSQLRGAIDTGELFF
TRBV25-1	TRBJ1-2	TRBD1	once	TGTGCCAGCAGCCTACCGGGACAGGAGTACTATGGCTACACCTTC	CASSLPGQEYYGYTF
TRBV19	TRBJ1-1	-	-	TGTGCCAGTAGTGGGACTATAACAGGAGAAGCTTTCTTT	CASSGTITGEAFF
TRBV2	TRBJ2-2	TRBD1	once	TGTGCCAGCACTACGGGACAGGTGATTCGGGCCGGGGAGCTGTTTTTT	CASTTGQVIRAGELFF
TRBV10-3	TRBJ1-1	-	-	TGTGCCATCAGTGAGGCCACAGGGCTAACTGAAGCTTTCTTT	CAISEATGLTEAFF
TRBV4-1	TRBJ2-7	-	-	TGCGCCAGCAGCCACACAGGGTTGGAGTACGAGCAGTACTTC	CASSHTGLEYEQYF
TRBV7-9	TRBJ2-3	TRBD1	once	TGTGCCAGCAGCTCAACAGGGGGCCCTACAGATACGCAGTATTTT	CASSSTGGPTDTQYF
TRBV7-6	TRBJ2-7	-	once	TGTGCCAGCAGCTTAGGATCGGACAGCACCTACGAGCAGTACTTC	CASSLGSDSTYEQYF
TRBV6-1	TRBJ2-5	-	-	TGTGCCAGCAGTGAAAGTGGGTCTACAGGGCGCGGGACCCAGTACTTC	CASSESGSTGRGTQYF
TRBV28	TRBJ1-4	TRBD1	-	TGTGCCAGCAGCTCCGGGACAGGGCCCACAACTAATGAAAAACTGTTTTTT	CASSSGTGPTTNEKLFF
TRBV30	TRBJ2-6	-	-	TGTGCCCGCAGGATCTCTGGGGCCAACGTCCTGACTTTC	CARRISGANVLTF
TRBV7-8	TRBJ1-2	-	-	TGTGCCAGCAGCTTAGCCCGGGGATGGGGCTACACCTTC	CASSLARGWGYTF
TRBV6-5	TRBJ1-3	-	-	TGTGCCAGCAGTTCGGGTGCTGGAAACACCATATATTTT	CASSSGAGNTIYF
TRBV7-2	TRBJ1-1	-	-	TGTGCCAGCAGCTACATGAACACTGAAGCTTTCTTT	CASSYMNTEAFF
TRBV7-2	TRBJ1-2	-	once	TGTGCCAGCAGCTTAGACCCTCGGGGGGGCTACACCTTC	CASSLDPRGGYTF
TRBV7-8	TRBJ2-7	-	-	TGTGCCAGCAGCTCTACGAGTCAGGGATACGAGCAGTACTTC	CASSSTSQGYEQYF
TRBV20-1	TRBJ2-5	TRBD2	-	TGCAGTGCTAGTGGCCCTGGACTAGCGGGCCAAGAGACCCAGTACTTC	CSASGPGLAGQETQYF
TRBV5-1	TRBJ2-7	-	-	TGCGCCAGCAGCTTGGAGGCGCCCCCCGGCGGCGAGCAGTACTTC	CASSLEAPPGGEQYF
TRBV3-1/TRBV3-2	TRBJ1-2	TRBD1	-	TGTGCCAGCAGCCTCTTGGACAGGGGACATGGCTACACCTTC	CASSLLDRGHGYTF
TRBV10-3	TRBJ1-2	TRBD1	-	TGTGCCATCAGTGAGACAGGGGGCGCAGGGGGCTATGGCTACACCTTC	CAISETGGAGGYGYTF
TRBV6-5	TRBJ2-7	-	-	TGTGCCAGCAAAACAGTATCTACGATCGACTACGAGCAGTACTTC	CASKTVSTIDYEQYF